What follows are 22 T cell receptor beta chains derived from one specimen sequenced in a study of OX40 agonist ivuxolimab in advanced cancers. The assay was immunoSEQ multiplex PCR, and TCRdb's table has in-frame clones only and misses some. The sample has about 9,700 clones; about 80% are singletons. The sample in question was CD4+ or CD8+ T cells sorted from blood, obtained in a trial of the OX40 agonist ivuxolimab. The receptors here all came from an adult with an advanced solid tumor such as melanoma, head and neck, liver or kidney cancer.

V usage is TRBV27 and J usage is TRBJ1-5; TRBD1 is a possible D gene (5 bases). V dropped 5 bases and J dropped 0 bases, with 17 bases sitting between them. The CDR3 consists of 17 residues. The germline V gene has CDR1 MNHEY and CDR2 SMNVEV (reference sequence). In nucleotides, the CDR3 is TGTGCCAGCAGTCCCCTTCAGAGGGACCATAGCAATCAGCCCCAGCATTTT. Translating gives CASSPLQRDHSNQPQHF.

This clone was picked up one time. The genes are TRBV5-8 and TRBJ2-7; D may match TRBD1 or TRBD2 (5 bases each). V lost 4 bases, J lost 4 bases, and 15 bases lay in between. Germline-derived CDR1 and CDR2 are SGHTS and YDEGEE. The CDR3 spans 14 residues. The DNA of the CDR3 is TGTGCCAGCAGCCAAGAACGGGACCATTACGAGCAGTACTTC. Its translation is CASSQERDHYEQYF.

The rearrangement uses TRBV5-4 and TRBJ1-1; a possible D gene is TRBD1 (5 bases). The CDR3 runs to 14 residues. Trimming left V 4 bases short and J 4 bases short, with 14 bases between. From germline, CDR1 is SGHNT and CDR2 YYREEE (reference sequence). The CDR3 sequence: CASSRQGFGTEAFF. In nucleotides, the CDR3 is TGTGCCAGCAGCCGTCAGGGTTTCGGCACTGAAGCTTTCTTT.

The chain has TRBV7-9 and TRBJ2-7; 9 positions agree with TRBD2. CDR1 SEHNR and CDR2 FQNEAQ come from the germline V gene (reference sequence). Losses at the gene ends were 1 base for V and 0 bases for J; bases not matched to a gene: 13. This CDR3 has 19 amino acids. In DNA form, the CDR3 reads TGTGCCAGCAGCTTAGTTGTTTCCCTAGCGGGGAGGAGCTCCTACGAGCAGTACTTC. It codes for CASSLVVSLAGRSSYEQYF.

This clone was recorded a few times. The V and J genes are TRBV4-2 and TRBJ2-6, with a weak D call TRBD2 (6 bases). This CDR3 is 19 amino acids long. Germline V lookup: CDR1 LGHNA, CDR2 YNFKEQ. V lost 0 bases and J lost 1, with 16 bases in between. CDR3 sequence reads: CASSQDPPGVSSGANVLTF. Here the CDR3 DNA reads TGTGCCAGCAGCCAAGATCCCCCGGGAGTGAGTTCTGGGGCCAACGTCCTGACTTTC.

The chain has TRBV27 and TRBJ2-7; D possibly corresponds to TRBD1 (6 bases). V was trimmed by 0 bases and J by 9 bases, leaving 15 bases between them. From germline, CDR1 is MNHEY and CDR2 SMNVEV (reference sequence). The CDR3 loop spans 14 amino acids. The CDR3 coding sequence is TGTGCCAGCAGTTTATCCCCGTTGGGGGCAGGGCAGTACTTC. Protein: CASSLSPLGAGQYF.

The J gene is TRBJ2-5, the V gene TRBV19; 9 nucleotides match TRBD1. The junction had 4 bases not matched to a gene; V was cut back by 2 bases and J by 3 bases. This CDR3 is 15 amino acids long. Per the germline V gene, CDR1 is LNHDA and CDR2 is SQIVND (reference sequence). The CDR3 loop is CASSITGQGKETQYF. CDR3 DNA: TGTGCCAGTAGTATAACCGGACAGGGGAAAGAGACCCAGTACTTC.

This chain uses TRBV9 with TRBJ1-1, with TRBD1 as a possible D gene (5 bases). CDR1 is SGDLS, CDR2 YYNGEE, per germline. The CDR3 spans 15 residues. The V and J ends lost 0 bases and 0 bases respectively, with 9 bases between them. CDR3: CASSVGEGMNTEAFF. The CDR3, as DNA: TGTGCCAGCAGCGTAGGGGAGGGGATGAACACTGAAGCTTTCTTT. The full variable domain, completed using reference TRBV9 and TRBJ1-1, is DSGVTQTPKHLITATGQRVTLRCSPRSGDLSVYWYQQSLDQGLQFLIQYYNGEERAKGNILERFSAQQFPDLHSELNLSSLELGDSALYFCASSVGEGMNTEAFFGQGTRLTVV.

The rearrangement uses TRBV10-1 and TRBJ2-6; a possible D gene is TRBD1 (6 bases). Germline V gene sequence: CDR1 WNHNN, CDR2 SYGVQD (reference sequence). V shed 7 bases and J shed 0 bases, with 13 bases lying between them. CDR3 length: 16 amino acids. The CDR3 protein is CASINYRDSGANVLTF. In DNA, the CDR3 is TGCGCCAGCATCAATTACAGGGACTCTGGGGCCAACGTCCTGACTTTC.

CDR3 DNA sequence: TGTGCCAGTAGTATAGATCAAGGGGCCTATAGCAATCAGCCCCAGCATTTT. The encoded protein is CASSIDQGAYSNQPQHF. The V and J genes are TRBV19 and TRBJ1-5; possible D gene TRBD1, 5 bases. The CDR3 contains 17 residues. The germline V gene has CDR1 LNHDA and CDR2 SQIVND (reference sequence). Trimming stripped 0 bases from V and 0 bases from J, with 12 bases between.

The sample holds a few counts of this clone. The chain employs TRBV6-1 and TRBJ2-2; D may be TRBD2 (6 bases). This CDR3 region has 15 residues. Looked up from germline, CDR1 is MNHNS and CDR2 is SASEGT. The V end lost 4 bases, the J end lost 1 base, and 10 bases lay between the germline ends. CDR3 sequence reads: CASSVLSGNTGELFF. DNA of the CDR3: TGTGCCAGCAGTGTCCTTAGCGGGAACACCGGGGAGCTGTTTTTT.

The rearrangement uses TRBV5-4 and TRBJ2-1; a weak D match, TRBD2 (5 bases). The CDR3 covers 16 residues. Germline-derived CDR1 and CDR2 are SGHNT and YYREEE (reference sequence). Trimming took 0 bases from V and 4 from J, leaving 14 bases between them. CDR3 nucleotides: TGTGCCAGCAGCTTGGAAGCGGAGCCCCCGTACAATGAGCAGTTCTTC. This codes for CASSLEAEPPYNEQFF.

Notes on this clone: It differs at one base from a far larger clone, so likely a read error. The chain uses TRBV4-2 and TRBJ1-3; a possible D gene is TRBD1 (5 bases). Germline CDR1 and CDR2: LGHNA and YNFKEQ. V was shortened by 4 bases and J by 6 bases, with 25 bases between the two germline ends. The CDR3 contains 18 residues. The CDR3 coding sequence is TGTGCCAGCAGCCTTAGACTGTCCGGGACTCCCTTGGAAAACACCATATATTTT. Its protein product is CASSLRLSGTPLENTIYF.

The chain recombines TRBV7-6 with TRBJ2-1, with 9 bases fitting TRBD2. This CDR3 comprises 17 residues. V dropped 5 bases and J dropped 0; count of bases not matched to a gene: 8. The germline CDR1 and CDR2 sequences are SGHVS and FNYEAQ. CDR3 sequence reads: CASSAWTSESSYNEQFF. CDR3 DNA sequence: TGTGCCAGCAGCGCGTGGACTAGCGAGAGCTCCTACAATGAGCAGTTCTTC.

This chain links TRBV7-9 with TRBJ2-3, with D possibly being TRBD1 (6 bases). This CDR3 has 17 amino acids. CDR1 is SEHNR, CDR2 FQNEAQ, per germline (reference sequence). V lost 5 bases and J 1 base, leaving 19 bases between the germline ends. The CDR3 coding sequence is TGTGCCAGCAGCCATAATAAGAGGGGACAAGGCACAGATACGCAGTATTTT. Its translation: CASSHNKRGQGTDTQYF.

As regards this clone: The same CDR3 is also encoded by other DNA sequences in this sample. The chain is built from TRBV5-1 and TRBJ1-1; a possible D gene is TRBD1 (6 bases). V lost 0 bases, J lost 0 bases, and 12 bases lay in between. This CDR3 spans 16 amino acids. Looked up from germline, CDR1 is SGHRS and CDR2 is YFSETQ. The CDR3 DNA sequence: TGCGCCAGCAGCTTGGGTGGGACAACGGTGAACACTGAAGCTTTCTTT. This translates into CASSLGGTTVNTEAFF.

CDR3 DNA sequence: TGTGCCAGCAGCTTAGTGGGAGATCCCTACAATGAGCAGTTCTTC. Its translation is CASSLVGDPYNEQFF. This rearrangement joins TRBV11-2 to TRBJ2-1; D may be TRBD2 (5 bases). V shed 1 base and J shed 2 bases, with 9 bases lying between them. There are 15 residues in the CDR3. Per the germline V gene, CDR1 is SGHAT and CDR2 is FQNNGV.

The chain recombines TRBV7-9 with TRBJ2-2; 9 nucleotides line up with TRBD2. The CDR3 covers 15 residues. Unmatched junction bases numbered 6, after V lost 5 bases and J lost 5 bases. Germline V gene data show CDR1 as SEHNR and CDR2 as FQNEAQ (reference sequence). CDR3 sequence (DNA): TGTGCCAGCAGCCCCACTAGCGGGTCTACCGGGGAGCTGTTTTTT. Its protein is CASSPTSGSTGELFF.

This clone was recorded a few times. This chain connects TRBV28 to TRBJ1-1, with 7 bases that match TRBD1. Unmatched junction bases numbered 8, after V lost 3 bases and J lost 7 bases. CDR1 and CDR2 (germline): MDHEN, SYDVKM. The CDR3 runs to 14 residues. CDR3 amino acids: CASSFAGTANEAFF. The CDR3 DNA reads as TGTGCCAGCAGTTTCGCCGGGACAGCTAATGAAGCTTTCTTT.

The CDR3 is CACLPDGTGSSYTF. The CDR3 DNA reads as TGTGCCTGTCTCCCCGACGGGACAGGGTCATCTTACACCTTC. The chain combines TRBV30 with TRBJ1-2; 9 bases agree with TRBD1. Germline CDR1 GTSNPN, CDR2 SVGIG (reference sequence). The CDR3 is 14 residues long. After removal of 6 bases from V and 11 bases from J, the junction contained 16 bases not matched to a gene. Complete variable domain (other parts from reference TRBV30 and TRBJ1-2): SQTIHQWPATLVQPVGSPLSLECTVEGTSNPNLYWYRQAAGRGLQLLFYSVGIGQISSEVPQNLSASRPQDRQFILSSKKLLLSDSGFYLCACLPDGTGSSYTFGSGTRLTVV.

V is TRBV9 and J is TRBJ2-7, with D possibly TRBD1 on 5 matching bases. The CDR3 is made up of 16 amino acids. Germline lookup yields CDR1 SGDLS and CDR2 YYNGEE. V gave up 4 bases and J gave up 0 bases, with 17 bases separating them. CDR3 in DNA: TGTGCCAGCAGCCCGAAGGTGACAGACTTCTCCTACGAGCAGTACTTC. It yields the protein CASSPKVTDFSYEQYF.

In this sample, this clone turned up a few times. The chain is built from TRBV4-2 and TRBJ2-3; 10 nucleotides align to TRBD2. The CDR3 has 15 residues. The germline CDR1 and CDR2 sequences are LGHNA and YNFKEQ. V dropped 0 bases and J dropped 4; count of bases not matched to a gene: 1. The CDR3 nucleotides are TGTGCCAGCAGCCAAGAAGCGGGAGGGCCAGATACGCAGTATTTT. Its translation: CASSQEAGGPDTQYF.